These 31 T cell receptor beta chains were all obtained from the same sample, sequenced in a study of CD8+ T cells in alopecia areata. Extracted RNA was reverse transcribed into cDNA, the sequencing template. Here immunoSEQ multiplex PCR was the method, and the copy in TCRdb shows in-frame clones only, minus some. The data show 140,000 to 150,000 clones, about 47% seen once. The sequences come from CD4+ T cells sorted from blood, collected at week 0. These receptors came from a human donor with alopecia areata.

CDR3 loop: CASRRDSGATDTQYF. Here the CDR3 DNA reads TGTGCCAGCAGGAGGGATAGCGGGGCGACAGATACGCAGTATTTT. The chain uses TRBV6-4 and TRBJ2-3, with 8 bases that match TRBD2. CDR1 is MRHNA, CDR2 SNTAGT, per germline. V shed 6 bases and J 3 bases; nucleotides not matched to a gene: 8. CDR3 length: 15 residues.

The rearrangement joins TRBV7-9 to TRBJ2-7; 13 nucleotides align to TRBD2. V was clipped by 5 bases and J by 7 bases; unmatched bases: 8. Looked up from germline, CDR1 is SEHNR and CDR2 is FQNEAQ (reference sequence). The CDR3 consists of 15 residues. As DNA, the CDR3 is TGTGCCAGCAGCCCCTGGACTAGCGGGAGCGAAGAGCAGTACTTC. It encodes CASSPWTSGSEEQYF.

The rearrangement uses TRBV29-1 and TRBJ2-2; 7 nucleotides match TRBD1. Germline trimming cut 5 bases from V and 7 bases from J; bases unmatched to any gene: 4. Germline V gene lookup returns CDR1 SQVTM and CDR2 ANQGSEA. The CDR3 spans 12 residues. In DNA form, the CDR3 reads TGCAGCGTTTCACAGGGGATCGGGGAGCTGTTTTTT. Translating it yields CSVSQGIGELFF.

This clone was recorded a few times. The V and J genes are TRBV7-9 and TRBJ2-3, with a tentative D call TRBD2 (5 bases). This CDR3 contains 13 residues. Germline CDR1 reads SEHNR; CDR2 reads FQNEAQ (reference sequence). V lost 4 bases, J lost 4 bases, and 9 bases lay in between. In DNA form, the CDR3 reads TGTGCCAGCAGCTCACGCGGGCCAGATACGCAGTATTTT. It specifies CASSSRGPDTQYF.

V is TRBV14 and J is TRBJ1-2; D may be TRBD1 (5 bases). Germline V gene sequence: CDR1 SGHDN, CDR2 FVKESK. With 1 base removed from V and 11 bases from J, the gap between germline ends came to 17 bases. CDR3 length: 14 amino acids. CDR3 nucleotides: TGTGCCAGCAGCCAAGTTAGAGGGGTCCCGCCGTACACCTTC. This sequence encodes CASSQVRGVPPYTF.

J is TRBJ2-1 and V is TRBV7-2, with D unresolved. CDR1 SGHTA and CDR2 FQGNSA come from the germline V gene. There are 15 residues in the CDR3. V shed 5 bases and J shed 2 bases, with 13 bases lying between them. The CDR3 protein is CASSLAEATYNEQFF. CDR3 in DNA: TGTGCCAGCAGCCTGGCGGAAGCTACCTACAATGAGCAGTTCTTC.

The chain joins TRBV4-2 to TRBJ2-7; 7 positions match TRBD2. The length of the CDR3 is 13 residues. CDR1 is LGHNA, CDR2 YNFKEQ, per germline. The ends lost 4 bases at V and 3 bases at J; junction bases unmatched: 3. CDR3 DNA: TGTGCCAGCAGCCGAGAGCGGGACTACGAGCAGTACTTC. This translates into CASSRERDYEQYF.

This chain links TRBV5-1 with TRBJ1-2; 9 bases match TRBD1. With 2 bases clipped from V and 5 bases from J, the junction kept 7 bases outside the gene matches. Germline V gene sequence: CDR1 SGHRS, CDR2 YFSETQ. CDR3 length equals 15 residues. DNA of the CDR3: TGCGCCAGCAGCTTAAGGGACAGGGCTGGATATGGCTACACCTTC. Encoded protein: CASSLRDRAGYGYTF.

The rearrangement links TRBV30 to TRBJ1-1; D gene uncertain. Germline V gene data show CDR1 as GTSNPN and CDR2 as SVGIG (reference sequence). The CDR3 spans 12 residues. Between the trimmed V and J ends, which lost 3 bases and 0 bases, there was a span of 5 bases. This CDR3 is CAWRLMNTEAFF. CDR3 nucleotide sequence: TGTGCCTGGAGATTGATGAACACTGAAGCTTTCTTT.

The chain is built from TRBV30 and TRBJ2-2; 7 bases align to TRBD1. The length of the CDR3 is 13 residues. From germline, CDR1 is GTSNPN and CDR2 SVGIG (reference sequence). V shed 8 bases and J 1 base; nucleotides not matched to a gene: 4. CDR3: CARGQLNTGELFF. As DNA, the CDR3 is TGTGCCCGGGGACAGCTGAACACCGGGGAGCTGTTTTTT. The whole variable domain, remainder taken from reference TRBV30 and TRBJ2-2, is SQTIHQWPATLVQPVGSPLSLECTVEGTSNPNLYWYRQAAGRGLQLLFYSVGIGQISSEVPQNLSASRPQDRQFILSSKKLLLSDSGFYLCARGQLNTGELFFGEGSRLTVL.

The gene calls are TRBV30 and TRBJ2-2; TRBD1 is a possible D gene (6 bases). The V gene's germline CDR1 is GTSNPN and CDR2 SVGIG (reference sequence). The V end was cut by 5 bases, the J end by 7 bases, with 14 bases between. The CDR3 extends over 13 amino acids. The CDR3 is CAWSRGLGGELFF. For the CDR3, the DNA is TGTGCCTGGTCCAGGGGATTGGGCGGGGAGCTGTTTTTT.

The V and J genes are TRBV9 and TRBJ2-7, with TRBD2 matching over 14 bases. V lost 4 bases to trimming and J lost 5 bases; unmatched junction nucleotides: 8. CDR3 size: 16 residues. CDR1 is SGDLS, CDR2 YYNGEE, per germline. CDR3 residues: CASSPRLAGGQNEQYF. In DNA form, the CDR3 reads TGTGCCAGCAGCCCTAGACTAGCGGGAGGGCAGAACGAGCAGTACTTC.

The genes are TRBV9 and TRBJ2-7; either TRBD1 or TRBD2 may fit D (5 bases each). Looked up from germline, CDR1 is SGDLS and CDR2 is YYNGEE. This CDR3 contains 15 residues. V was clipped by 0 bases and J by 0 bases, with 10 bases between them. The DNA of the CDR3 is TGTGCCAGCAGCGTAGGGGCAGGGAGCTCCTACGAGCAGTACTTC. It codes for CASSVGAGSSYEQYF.

This clone was detected only a few times. V is TRBV2 and J is TRBJ2-1; TRBD2 aligns across 7 bases. Trimming took 6 bases from V and 9 from J; bases not matched to a gene: 8. There are 13 residues in the CDR3. Germline V gene data show CDR1 as SNHLY and CDR2 as FYNNEI. CDR3 sequence: CASSRAGGGEQFF. The CDR3 DNA is TGTGCCAGCAGCAGGGCCGGCGGGGGTGAGCAGTTCTTC.

The V and J genes are TRBV5-4 and TRBJ2-7; D is perhaps TRBD1 (6 bases). The CDR3 contains 15 residues. Looked up from germline, CDR1 is SGHNT and CDR2 is YYREEE (reference sequence). V lost 4 bases and J lost 5, with 19 bases in between. The CDR3 region has the DNA TGTGCCAGCAGCCTATCGCCCGACAGGCCCCACGAGCAGTACTTC. The encoded protein is CASSLSPDRPHEQYF.

The chain recombines TRBV29-1 with TRBJ1-1; D ambiguous. Germline V lookup: CDR1 SQVTM, CDR2 ANQGSEA. This CDR3 spans 13 amino acids. V lost 7 bases, J lost 0 bases, and 12 bases lay in between. CDR3 in DNA: TGCAGCGGATTGGACGGCCTGAACACTGAAGCTTTCTTT. It specifies CSGLDGLNTEAFF.

The chain carries TRBV29-1 and TRBJ2-5; TRBD1 aligns across 7 bases. The CDR3 spans 14 residues. Looked up from germline, CDR1 is SQVTM and CDR2 is ANQGSEA. The V segment lost 0 bases and the J segment 5 bases; nucleotides outside the gene matches: 6. The CDR3 sequence: CSVEDQGDFETQYF. The CDR3 nucleotides read TGCAGCGTTGAAGATCAGGGGGATTTCGAGACCCAGTACTTC. Combining the CDR3 with reference TRBV29-1 and TRBJ2-5 gives the whole variable domain SAVISQKPSRDICQRGTSLTIQCQVDSQVTMMFWYRQQPGQSLTLIATANQGSEATYESGFVIDKFPISRPNLTFSTLTVSNMSPEDSSIYLCSVEDQGDFETQYFGPGTRLLVL.

The rearrangement joins TRBV7-2 to TRBJ2-4; possibly TRBD1 for D (7 bases). Looked up from germline, CDR1 is SGHTA and CDR2 is FQGNSA. The CDR3 covers 14 residues. The V end was cut by 4 bases, the J end by 6 bases, with 13 bases between. DNA of the CDR3: TGTGCCAGCAGCTGGCGACAGGGAGGAAACATTCAGTACTTC. Translation gives CASSWRQGGNIQYF.

The chain recombines TRBV30 with TRBJ1-5; D gene uncertain. CDR1 and CDR2 from the germline V gene are GTSNPN and SVGIG (reference sequence). Trimming took 8 bases from V and 6 from J, leaving 20 bases between them. This CDR3 has 14 amino acids. For the CDR3, the DNA is TGTGCCCACTCAGAGACGGGCCAAGGTCAGCCCCAGCATTTT. Its protein product is CAHSETGQGQPQHF.

Points on this clone: The same CDR3 also results from other DNA sequences found in this sample. V usage is TRBV4-2 and J usage is TRBJ2-1; 8 nucleotides agree with TRBD2. V was clipped by 4 bases and J by 0 bases; unmatched bases: 5. The CDR3 totals 16 residues. Germline CDR1 reads LGHNA; CDR2 reads YNFKEQ. CDR3: CASSRGAGGSYNEQFF. The CDR3 DNA sequence: TGTGCCAGCAGCCGCGGGGCGGGAGGCTCCTACAATGAGCAGTTCTTC.

V is TRBV4-3 and J is TRBJ1-2; no clear D gene. The CDR3 has 13 residues. Germline values: CDR1 LGHNA, CDR2 YSLEER. The V and J ends lost 4 bases and 6 bases respectively, with 12 bases between them. The CDR3 is CASSPESGNGYTF. CDR3 bases: TGCGCCAGCAGCCCCGAGTCGGGGAATGGCTACACCTTC.

There are a few counts of this clone. The J gene is TRBJ2-2, the V gene TRBV2, with TRBD2 identical over 15 bases. Germline CDR1 is SNHLY and CDR2 is FYNNEI. V was clipped by 8 bases and J by 8 bases; unmatched bases: 12. The CDR3 has 17 residues. The CDR3 DNA is TGTGCCAGCCGGGGGCCTCCGGGACTAGCGGGAGGTGGGGAGCTGTTTTTT. Translation gives CASRGPPGLAGGGELFF. The whole variable domain, filled in from reference TRBV2 and TRBJ2-2, reads EPEVTQTPSHQVTQMGQEVILRCVPISNHLYFYWYRQILGQKVEFLVSFYNNEISEKSEIFDDQFSVERPDGSNFTLKIRSTKLEDSAMYFCASRGPPGLAGGGELFFGEGSRLTVL.

The chain recombines TRBV29-1 with TRBJ2-3, with D maybe TRBD2 (5 bases). Germline V gene lookup returns CDR1 SQVTM and CDR2 ANQGSEA. Trimming took 3 bases from V and 9 from J, leaving 10 bases between them. The CDR3 has 11 residues. The CDR3 DNA sequence: TGCAGCGTTGAGGTCCGGAGGACGCAGTATTTT. Translation: CSVEVRRTQYF.

This chain links TRBV7-3 with TRBJ2-2; the D gene is possibly TRBD1 (5 bases). The V end was cut by 1 base, the J end by 5 bases, with 8 bases between. This CDR3 has 14 amino acids. The V gene's germline CDR1 is SGHTA and CDR2 FQGTGA. CDR3 in DNA: TGTGCCAGCAGCTTAAATAGGGGAACCGGGGAGCTGTTTTTT. The encoded protein is CASSLNRGTGELFF.

This clone was counted only a few times. The chain employs TRBV5-1 and TRBJ2-5; 15 nucleotides align to TRBD2. With 4 bases clipped from V and 4 bases from J, the junction kept 8 bases outside the gene matches. The CDR3 has 17 residues. Germline-derived CDR1 and CDR2 are SGHRS and YFSETQ. CDR3 in DNA: TGCGCCAGCAGCACTGGACTAGCGGGAGGGCCGGGAGAGACCCAGTACTTC. It encodes CASSTGLAGGPGETQYF. Supplemented by reference TRBV5-1 and TRBJ2-5, the full variable domain reads KAGVTQTPRYLIKTRGQQVTLSCSPISGHRSVSWYQQTPGQGLQFLFEYFSETQRNKGNFPGRFSGRQFSNSRSEMNVSTLELGDSALYLCASSTGLAGGPGETQYFGPGTRLLVL.

The chain recombines TRBV2 with TRBJ1-5; D gene uncertain. CDR3 length equals 13 residues. The V end was cut by 4 bases, the J end by 9 bases, with 13 bases between. Germline V gene data show CDR1 as SNHLY and CDR2 as FYNNEI. CDR3 nucleotides: TGTGCCAGCAGTGGCGCCCTTAAGGGGCCCCAGCATTTT. Translating it yields CASSGALKGPQHF.

The chain couples TRBV4-2 to TRBJ2-3; D ambiguous. V lost 3 bases and J 0 bases, leaving 4 bases between the germline ends. The CDR3 spans 13 residues. Germline CDR1 is LGHNA and CDR2 is YNFKEQ. The CDR3 spells CASSHASTDTQYF. DNA of the CDR3: TGTGCCAGCAGCCATGCTAGCACAGATACGCAGTATTTT.

In this sample, this clone turned up a few times. The gene calls are TRBV7-9 and TRBJ2-5; 7 bases align to TRBD1. This CDR3 is 15 amino acids long. Germline values: CDR1 SEHNR, CDR2 FQNEAQ (reference sequence). V lost 7 bases to trimming and J lost 1 base; unmatched junction nucleotides: 9. The CDR3 here is CASTTLRGPQETQYF. In DNA, the CDR3 is TGTGCCAGCACCACATTGAGGGGGCCCCAAGAGACCCAGTACTTC.

The chain links TRBV2 to TRBJ2-5; 11 bases are shared with TRBD2. There are 14 residues in the CDR3. CDR1 is SNHLY, CDR2 FYNNEI, per germline. V dropped 10 bases and J dropped 2; count of bases not matched to a gene: 6. CDR3 nucleotide sequence: TGTGCCACCTCCGGGACTAGCGGACAAGAGACCCAGTACTTC. Translated: CATSGTSGQETQYF.

The V gene is TRBV2, the J gene TRBJ2-1; D is unclear. Between the trimmed V and J ends, which lost 7 bases and 7 bases, there was a span of 11 bases. The CDR3 totals 12 residues. Germline CDR1 is SNHLY and CDR2 is FYNNEI. DNA of the CDR3: TGTGCCAGCAAGACTCTGGGGAATGAGCAGTTCTTC. It specifies CASKTLGNEQFF.

The V and J genes are TRBV5-1 and TRBJ2-7, with D uncertain. The CDR3 extends over 13 amino acids. The V end was cut by 4 bases, the J end by 0 bases, with 8 bases between. Germline CDR1 and CDR2: SGHRS and YFSETQ. The CDR3 DNA is TGCGCCAGCAGCGTCGTCAGCTCCTACGAGCAGTACTTC. The encoded protein is CASSVVSSYEQYF.